Shown below are 9 T cell receptor beta chains from a single sample sequenced in a study of blood T cells in healthy people across ages. The authors ran a second PCR of roughly 6 to 12 cycles using a sample-barcoded 5' primer and a J-beta primer mix. TCRdb itself ran the 5' RACE reads through MiXCR, one entry per CDR3 protein. The profile shows hundreds of thousands of distinct CDR3 sequences, under 45% of them singletons. Sequenced input: blood. The receptor source for this set is a man in his sixties in good health.

This clonotype was counted a few times. V gene TRBV4-3 combines with J gene TRBJ1-1; the D gene is possibly TRBD1 (5 bases). The CDR3 contains 14 residues. V dropped 1 base and J dropped 6 bases, with 12 bases sitting between them. Germline V CDR1 and CDR2: LGHNA, YSLEER. CDR3 protein: CASSQGDLSPEAFF. CDR3 sequence (DNA): TGCGCCAGCAGCCAAGGGGACCTTAGCCCTGAAGCTTTCTTT.

The chain is built from TRBV29-1 and TRBJ2-1; TRBD2 agrees at 10 bases. The CDR3 runs 19 residues. With 3 bases clipped from V and 8 bases from J, the junction kept 22 bases outside the gene matches. CDR1 and CDR2 from the germline V gene are SQVTM and ANQGSEA. The CDR3 protein is CSVELPTGTSEGGGDEQFF. The CDR3, as DNA: TGCAGCGTTGAGTTGCCGACCGGGACTAGCGAGGGGGGTGGGGATGAGCAGTTCTTC.

The chain recombines TRBV7-9 with TRBJ2-7; D is undetermined. V dropped 5 bases and J dropped 4 bases, with 15 bases sitting between them. The CDR3 runs 14 residues. Germline values: CDR1 SEHNR, CDR2 FQNEAQ (reference sequence). In DNA form, the CDR3 reads TGTGCCAGCAGCAACCGACAAACCTTTTACGAGCAGTACTTC. Protein product: CASSNRQTFYEQYF.

The J gene is TRBJ2-5, the V gene TRBV6-2 or TRBV6-3, with a tentative D call TRBD2 (5 bases). The length of the CDR3 is 16 residues. The V end lost 2 bases, the J end lost 11 bases, and 24 bases lay between the germline ends. Germline-derived CDR1 and CDR2 are MNHEY and SVGEGT. In DNA, the CDR3 is TGTGCCAGCAGTTACGTGGAGGTTCGGGCCTACAATGAGCAGTACTTC. It yields the protein CASSYVEVRAYNEQYF.

The rearrangement joins TRBV6-2 or TRBV6-3 to TRBJ2-3; weak D call: TRBD2 (6 bases). The CDR3 consists of 14 residues. Germline assignment: CDR1 MNHEY and CDR2 SVGEGT. Trimming took 7 bases from V and 2 from J, leaving 13 bases between them. The CDR3 here is CASTNLATTDTQYF. Written as DNA, the CDR3 is TGTGCCAGCACCAATCTAGCGACCACAGATACGCAGTATTTT.

This chain connects TRBV5-1 to TRBJ2-5; no clear D gene. This CDR3 is built from 13 residues. Germline CDR1 is SGHRS and CDR2 is YFSETQ. The germline V and J ends were trimmed by 4 bases and 5 bases, with 12 bases remaining between them. In DNA form, the CDR3 reads TGCGCCAGCAGCGACTCAGGCCCCGAGACCCAGTACTTC. Protein: CASSDSGPETQYF.

The chain uses TRBV20-1 and TRBJ1-2; 8 bases line up with TRBD1. The CDR3 loop spans 11 amino acids. Germline V CDR1 and CDR2: DFQATT, SNEGSKA (reference sequence). V lost 4 bases and J lost 7; bases outside the gene matches: 2. CDR3 nucleotide sequence: TGCAGTGCTAACAGGGGGTTTGGCTACACCTTC. Translation: CSANRGFGYTF.

The chain has TRBV7-2 and TRBJ2-7; a possible D gene is TRBD2 (6 bases). CDR1 SGHTA and CDR2 FQGNSA come from the germline V gene. V was shortened by 8 bases and J by 0 bases, with 14 bases between the two germline ends. This CDR3 is 14 amino acids long. In DNA form, the CDR3 reads TGTGCCAGCCAGGTTCGGGGGAGCTCCTACGAGCAGTACTTC. Translation: CASQVRGSSYEQYF.

About this clonotype itself: A much larger clonotype is one base distant, so this may be a read error. J is TRBJ2-1 and V is TRBV7-2, with 8 nucleotides matching TRBD1. The V segment lost 1 base and the J segment 10 bases; nucleotides outside the gene matches: 9. Germline V CDR1 and CDR2: SGHTA, FQGNSA. The CDR3 consists of 15 residues. The CDR3: CASSLGTGKLCEQFF. The DNA of the CDR3 is TGTGCCAGCAGCTTAGGGACAGGGAAATTGTGCGAGCAGTTCTTC.